This TCR beta chain was found in a study of blood T cells in healthy people across ages. The CDR3 is 16 amino acids. Germline CDR1 SGHRS, CDR2 YFSETQ. Together with a sample-barcoded 5' primer, a J-beta primer mix was included in a second PCR lasting about 6 to 11 cycles. A single record per CDR3 protein comes from TCRdb applying MiXCR to the 5' RACE reads. The table lists roughly 500,000 distinct CDR3 sequences, roughly a quarter of them singletons. In its sample, this clonotype was seen a few times. The junction departs from the called germline gene at one end, perhaps through a read error. This rearrangement joins TRBV5-1 to TRBJ2-5; a weak D match, TRBD1 (5 bases). The receptor's source is a woman between 65 and 79 years old in good health. Sequences were obtained from blood. The CDR3 loop reads CAGSEYRPGSEETQYF. The DNA for the CDR3 is TGCGCCGGCAGTGAGTATCGGCCAGGGTCTGAAGAGACCCAGTACTTC.